The 32 T cell receptor beta chains given below trace back to one sample, sequenced in a study of beta chain features in type 1 diabetes. Regarding the study as a whole: TCRB CDR3s were moderately but significantly shorter in Type 1 diabetes patients in all four CD4+ subsets.

Of the isolated RNA, all was reverse transcribed, and so the sequenced material was expressed TCRB transcripts. Only in-frame clones appear in the TCRdb table, and some are missing; sequencing was by immunoSEQ multiplex PCR. The repertoire holds about 370,000 clones, with around a tenth as singletons. What these receptors recognize is not known. Input material: central memory CD4+ T cells from blood. These receptors were collected from a man younger than 45 with type 1 diabetes.

This clone turned up a few times. The rearrangement joins TRBV5-1 to TRBJ2-1; no clear D gene. The CDR3 is 16 amino acids. Germline CDR1 is SGHRS and CDR2 is YFSETQ. Trimming pared 4 bases from V and 3 bases from J, leaving 17 bases between. The CDR3 region has the DNA TGCGCCAGCAGCGTACTTACTCAGGACCTCTACAATGAGCAGTTCTTC. This codes for CASSVLTQDLYNEQFF.

Details on this clone: The sample holds other DNA sequences that translate to the same CDR3. This chain uses TRBV28 with TRBJ2-7; 7 nucleotides align to TRBD2. V trimming: 7 bases; J trimming: 0 bases; junction bases outside the gene matches: 9. The CDR3 has 15 amino acids. Germline V gives CDR1 MDHEN, CDR2 SYDVKM. DNA for the CDR3: TGTGCCAGCATCCCAGCGGGCGGGAGCTCCTACGAGCAGTACTTC. This sequence encodes CASIPAGGSSYEQYF.

The chain has TRBV9 and TRBJ1-5; 9 bases are shared with TRBD1. There are 14 residues in the CDR3. From germline, CDR1 is SGDLS and CDR2 YYNGEE. The J segment lost 6 bases and the V segment lost 3 bases, leaving 4 bases of the junction unmatched. CDR3 loop: CASSGTGDTQPQHF. Written as DNA, the CDR3 is TGTGCCAGCAGCGGGACAGGGGACACTCAGCCCCAGCATTTT.

This clone has just a few counts. V is TRBV6-1 and J is TRBJ2-3; D not certain. The germline V gene has CDR1 MNHNS and CDR2 SASEGT. The V end lost 7 bases, the J end lost 0 bases, and 5 bases lay between the germline ends. The CDR3 extends over 12 amino acids. In nucleotides, the CDR3 is TGTGCCAGCACAGACAGCACAGATACGCAGTATTTT. Amino acid sequence: CASTDSTDTQYF.

V usage is TRBV28 and J usage is TRBJ1-5, with no clear D. Per the germline V gene, CDR1 is MDHEN and CDR2 is SYDVKM. Trimming left V 4 bases short and J 2 bases short, with 9 bases between. The CDR3 has 14 residues. Here the CDR3 DNA reads TGTGCCAGCAGTTCAGGTACGCGCAATCAGCCCCAGCATTTT. The encoded protein is CASSSGTRNQPQHF. Full variable domain (missing parts from reference TRBV28 and TRBJ1-5): DVKVTQSSRYLVKRTGEKVFLECVQDMDHENMFWYRQDPGLGLRLIYFSYDVKMKEKGDIPEGYSVSREKKERFSLILESASTNQTSMYLCASSSGTRNQPQHFGDGTRLSIL.

This clone was detected ten times or more. The chain employs TRBV6-6 and TRBJ1-5, with D unresolved. Trimming took 6 bases from V and 2 from J, leaving 8 bases between them. Germline CDR1 reads MNHNY; CDR2 reads SVGAGI (reference sequence). This CDR3 is built from 13 residues. CDR3 bases: TGTGCCAGCAGCCCGAAAGGCAATCAGCCCCAGCATTTT. Its translation is CASSPKGNQPQHF.

The chain has TRBV5-6 and TRBJ2-5, with no clear D. TRBJ2-7 matches the DNA end more closely, so the J call is doubtful. The CDR3 consists of 15 residues. Germline loops: CDR1 SGHDT, CDR2 YYEEEE. CDR3 region: CASSLLSGWSGEQYF. For the CDR3, the DNA is TGTGCCAGCAGCTTGCTTTCCGGGTGGTCGGGCGAGCAGTACTTC.

This clone was seen a few times. The same CDR3 is also encoded by other DNA sequences in this sample. The J gene is TRBJ2-1, the V gene TRBV7-3; TRBD2 is a possible D gene (7 bases). V lost 1 base and J lost 9, with 19 bases in between. Germline lookup yields CDR1 SGHTA and CDR2 FQGTGA. This CDR3 is 16 amino acids long. This chain's CDR3 is CASSLNGGAAEGEQFF. The CDR3 DNA is TGTGCCAGCAGCTTAAATGGGGGGGCCGCCGAAGGTGAGCAGTTCTTC.

The chain couples TRBV2 to TRBJ2-2, with 10 positions matching TRBD1. Looked up from germline, CDR1 is SNHLY and CDR2 is FYNNEI. V was clipped by 6 bases and J by 0 bases; unmatched bases: 1. This CDR3 spans 15 amino acids. CDR3 loop: CASSDRGPNTGELFF. CDR3 nucleotides: TGTGCCAGCAGCGACAGGGGGCCGAACACCGGGGAGCTGTTTTTT. Based on the CDR3 plus reference TRBV2 and TRBJ2-2, the full variable domain is EPEVTQTPSHQVTQMGQEVILRCVPISNHLYFYWYRQILGQKVEFLVSFYNNEISEKSEIFDDQFSVERPDGSNFTLKIRSTKLEDSAMYFCASSDRGPNTGELFFGEGSRLTVL.

The gene calls are TRBV11-2 and TRBJ2-7; the D is unclear. V lost 3 bases to trimming and J lost 3 bases, with 9 bases between them. The CDR3 contains 13 residues. The germline gives CDR1 SGHAT, CDR2 FQNNGV. The CDR3 here is CASSFKGDYEQYF. The CDR3 DNA reads TGTGCCAGCAGCTTTAAGGGCGACTACGAGCAGTACTTC.

This chain joins TRBV10-3 and TRBJ2-1, with no clear D. The CDR3 length is 12 residues. Germline CDR1 and CDR2: ENHRY and SYGVKD. The V and J ends lost 4 bases and 5 bases respectively, with 6 bases between them. In DNA form, the CDR3 reads TGTGCCATCAGTGGTACGGACAATGAGCAGTTCTTC. The encoded protein is CAISGTDNEQFF.

The V and J genes are TRBV7-2 and TRBJ1-1, with D perhaps TRBD1 (5 bases). Germline V lookup: CDR1 SGHTA, CDR2 FQGNSA. The germline V and J ends were trimmed by 6 bases and 11 bases, with 19 bases remaining between them. The CDR3 is made up of 13 amino acids. This CDR3 reads CASSPSGLGGAFF. DNA for the CDR3: TGTGCCAGCAGTCCATCGGGACTTGGGGGTGCTTTCTTT.

This clone was found a few times. J is TRBJ2-1 and V is TRBV5-1, with TRBD2 matching over 10 bases. The V gene's germline CDR1 is SGHRS and CDR2 YFSETQ. The V segment lost 0 bases and the J segment 7 bases; nucleotides outside the gene matches: 4. The CDR3 is 15 residues long. This chain's CDR3 is CASSLATSGLNEQFF. Written as DNA, the CDR3 is TGCGCCAGCAGCTTGGCGACTAGCGGGCTAAATGAGCAGTTCTTC.

The sample holds a few counts of this clone. The rearrangement joins TRBV2 to TRBJ1-1, with TRBD1 identical over 11 bases. This CDR3 has 15 amino acids. Germline trimming cut 6 bases from V and 1 base from J; bases unmatched to any gene: 4. Germline-derived CDR1 and CDR2 are SNHLY and FYNNEI. This CDR3 is CASSRTGGTNTEAFF. In nucleotides, the CDR3 is TGTGCCAGCAGCCGGACAGGGGGCACGAACACTGAAGCTTTCTTT. Drawing the rest from reference TRBV2 and TRBJ1-1, the complete variable domain is EPEVTQTPSHQVTQMGQEVILRCVPISNHLYFYWYRQILGQKVEFLVSFYNNEISEKSEIFDDQFSVERPDGSNFTLKIRSTKLEDSAMYFCASSRTGGTNTEAFFGQGTRLTVV.

This clone was recorded a few times. This rearrangement joins TRBV28 to TRBJ1-1, with D unresolved. The V end was cut by 5 bases, the J end by 3 bases, with 13 bases between. Germline lookup yields CDR1 MDHEN and CDR2 SYDVKM. CDR3 length: 14 residues. The CDR3 DNA sequence: TGTGCCAGCAGTCCCCCCAGCGGTGACACTGAAGCTTTCTTT. This translates into CASSPPSGDTEAFF.

The chain employs TRBV6-5 and TRBJ2-1, with D hard to call. Germline CDR1 and CDR2: MNHEY and SVGAGI. This CDR3 comprises 11 residues. V shed 4 bases and J shed 8 bases, with 6 bases lying between them. In nucleotides, the CDR3 is TGTGCCAGCAGTTTCTATGATGAGCAGTTCTTC. Translated, it gives CASSFYDEQFF.

This clone has a handful of counts. V gene TRBV11-2 combines with J gene TRBJ2-3; 11 bases align to TRBD2. The germline V gene has CDR1 SGHAT and CDR2 FQNNGV. This CDR3 is 16 amino acids long. The V gene end was trimmed by 3 bases and the J gene end by 3 bases; junction bases not matched to a gene: 5. The chain's CDR3 is CASSFLGTSGTDTQYF. CDR3 nucleotide sequence: TGTGCCAGCAGCTTCCTCGGGACTAGCGGTACAGATACGCAGTATTTT.

In this sample, this clone turned up a few times. J is TRBJ2-7 and V is TRBV5-1; D is perhaps TRBD2 (6 bases). This CDR3 region has 14 residues. The germline V gene has CDR1 SGHRS and CDR2 YFSETQ. V was pared by 0 bases and J by 6 bases, with 13 bases between. The CDR3 sequence is CASSLENVEGEQYF. DNA of the CDR3: TGCGCCAGCAGCTTGGAAAATGTGGAGGGCGAGCAGTACTTC.

The chain links TRBV7-9 to TRBJ2-2, with D unresolved. V lost 0 bases and J lost 2, with 4 bases in between. CDR1 and CDR2 (germline): SEHNR, FQNEAQ (reference sequence). There are 14 residues in the CDR3. CDR3: CASSLARNTGELFF. CDR3 bases: TGTGCCAGCAGCTTAGCTCGTAACACCGGGGAGCTGTTTTTT.

This clone was recorded many times. The chain couples TRBV5-4 to TRBJ1-1; 8 positions agree with TRBD1. Losses at the gene ends were 4 bases for V and 3 bases for J; bases not matched to a gene: 5. The CDR3 is 14 residues long. CDR1 and CDR2 (germline): SGHNT, YYREEE (reference sequence). CDR3: CASSQTGADTEAFF. The CDR3 DNA sequence: TGTGCCAGCAGCCAGACAGGGGCTGACACTGAAGCTTTCTTT. Looking up the rest from reference TRBV5-4 and TRBJ1-1 gives the full variable domain: ETGVTQSPTHLIKTRGQQVTLRCSSQSGHNTVSWYQQALGQGPQFIFQYYREEENGRGNFPPRFSGLQFPNYSSELNVNALELDDSALYLCASSQTGADTEAFFGQGTRLTVV.

This clone has a handful of counts. This rearrangement joins TRBV6-4 to TRBJ2-1, with 10 bases identical to TRBD1. The CDR3 consists of 14 residues. V shed 8 bases, J shed 4 bases, and the junction held 5 bases outside the gene matches. The germline CDR1 and CDR2 sequences are MRHNA and SNTAGT. CDR3 amino acids: CASSGQGGYNEQFF. Here the CDR3 DNA reads TGTGCCAGCTCTGGACAGGGGGGGTACAATGAGCAGTTCTTC.

The rearrangement uses TRBV4-1 and TRBJ1-5, with 8 bases fitting TRBD1. CDR3 size: 14 residues. The junction had 4 bases not matched to a gene; V was cut back by 3 bases and J by 6 bases. CDR1 is MGHRA, CDR2 YSYEKL, per germline. This chain's CDR3 is CASSQQGAGQPQHF. In nucleotides, the CDR3 is TGCGCCAGCAGCCAGCAGGGGGCGGGTCAGCCCCAGCATTTT.

The genes are TRBV5-4 and TRBJ2-3; D unclear. The germline gives CDR1 SGHNT, CDR2 YYREEE (reference sequence). V was cut by 3 bases and J by 5 bases, with 7 bases left in between. The CDR3 extends over 12 amino acids. The CDR3 spells CASSSYRDTQYF. In DNA form, the CDR3 reads TGTGCCAGCAGCTCTTACAGAGATACGCAGTATTTT.

This clone was seen a few times. The chain carries TRBV7-6 and TRBJ2-1, with 9 bases lining up with TRBD2. From germline, CDR1 is SGHVS and CDR2 FNYEAQ. V lost 0 bases, J lost 7 bases, and 7 bases stayed unmatched. The CDR3 length is 16 residues. The CDR3 nucleotides read TGTGCCAGCAGCTTAGCGCTAGCGGGAACTCAAAATGAGCAGTTCTTC. Its translation: CASSLALAGTQNEQFF.

The gene calls are TRBV7-6 and TRBJ2-7; TRBD1 matches at 7 bases. CDR1 and CDR2 from the germline V gene are SGHVS and FNYEAQ. CDR3 length: 14 residues. The V gene end was trimmed by 5 bases and the J gene end by 2 bases; junction bases not matched to a gene: 6. CDR3 in DNA: TGTGCCAGCAGCCGGGGCCAGGGGGCCTACGAGCAGTACTTC. Protein sequence: CASSRGQGAYEQYF.

The V and J genes are TRBV27 and TRBJ2-2; D might be TRBD2 (5 bases). The CDR3 is made up of 14 amino acids. In germline, CDR1 is MNHEY, CDR2 SMNVEV (reference sequence). V was clipped by 5 bases and J by 4 bases, with 11 bases between them. CDR3 protein: CASSVYEGTGELFF. The CDR3 region has the DNA TGTGCCAGCAGTGTCTACGAGGGCACCGGGGAGCTGTTTTTT.

This clone was counted once. This is likely a read error, given that the CDR3 carries no conserved phenylalanine or tryptophan at its end. The V and J genes are TRBV18 and TRBJ1-2, with 9 bases matching TRBD1. Losses at the gene ends were 6 bases for V and 2 bases for J; bases not matched to a gene: 1. The CDR3 extends over 13 amino acids. CDR1 and CDR2 from the germline V gene are KGHSH and LQKENI. The CDR3 DNA follows: TGTGCCAGCTCCGGGACAGGGAACTATGGCTACACCCTC. Its translation is CASSGTGNYGYTL.

This clone was observed a handful of times. This chain connects TRBV7-2 to TRBJ2-1; 11 bases are shared with TRBD2. The CDR3 loop spans 15 amino acids. Germline V CDR1 and CDR2: SGHTA, FQGNSA. With V trimmed by 2 bases and J by 4 bases, 1 base remained unmatched. The CDR3 sequence is CASSLLAGGYNEQFF. In DNA, the CDR3 is TGTGCCAGCAGCTTACTAGCGGGAGGATACAATGAGCAGTTCTTC. Full variable domain (missing parts from reference TRBV7-2 and TRBJ2-1): GAGVSQSPSNKVTEKGKDVELRCDPISGHTALYWYRQSLGQGLEFLIYFQGNSAPDKSGLPSDRFSAERTGGSVSTLTIQRTQQEDSAVYLCASSLLAGGYNEQFFGPGTRLTVL.

The table lists this clone with a few counts. The rearrangement uses TRBV5-6 and TRBJ1-5; no definite D call. From germline, CDR1 is SGHDT and CDR2 YYEEEE. The CDR3 runs 13 residues. The V end was cut by 0 bases, the J end by 7 bases, with 8 bases between. CDR3 nucleotide sequence: TGTGCCAGCAGCTTGGCCGGGAAACAGCCCCAGCATTTT. Protein product: CASSLAGKQPQHF. Full variable domain (rest looked up from reference TRBV5-6 and TRBJ1-5): DAGVTQSPTHLIKTRGQQVTLRCSPKSGHDTVSWYQQALGQGPQFIFQYYEEEERQRGNFPDRFSGHQFPNYSSELNVNALLLGDSALYLCASSLAGKQPQHFGDGTRLSIL.

The chain carries TRBV7-9 and TRBJ1-3; 8 bases map to TRBD1. The CDR3 loop spans 14 amino acids. J gave up 3 bases and V 6 bases, and 4 bases lay outside the gene matches. Germline loops: CDR1 SEHNR, CDR2 FQNEAQ (reference sequence). The CDR3 loop reads CASRPDRDGNTIYF. CDR3 sequence (DNA): TGTGCCAGCAGACCGGACAGGGATGGAAACACCATATATTTT.

This chain uses TRBV5-4 with TRBJ2-5; no clear D gene. V was cut by 0 bases and J by 2 bases, with 11 bases left in between. The CDR3 consists of 15 residues. Germline V gene lookup returns CDR1 SGHNT and CDR2 YYREEE (reference sequence). The CDR3: CASSLGQALQETQYF. As DNA, the CDR3 is TGTGCCAGCAGCTTGGGGCAAGCCTTACAAGAGACCCAGTACTTC.

This clone was recorded many times. V and J are TRBV5-4 and TRBJ2-2, with no clear D. Trimming shortened V by 0 bases and J by 4 bases, and 7 bases separated the two germline ends. This CDR3 region has 14 residues. Germline CDR1 SGHNT, CDR2 YYREEE (reference sequence). CDR3: CASSLVASTGELFF. Written as DNA, the CDR3 is TGTGCCAGCAGCTTGGTGGCGTCCACCGGGGAGCTGTTTTTT.